This passage covers 20 T cell receptor beta chains from one sample sequenced in a study of identical twins. Each CDR3 protein gets one entry after TCRdb re-called the 5' RACE reads with MiXCR. The table shows 500,000 or so distinct CDR3 sequences, with roughly an eighth occurring only once. These data were also filed under a second study, of yellow fever vaccine responses in identical twins.

Sequencing used CD4+ T cells sorted from blood. These TCRs come from a woman younger than 30 in good health.

The chain carries TRBV5-1 and TRBJ2-2, with 14 bases that match TRBD2. V shed 1 base and J 5 bases; nucleotides not matched to a gene: 4. Looked up from germline, CDR1 is SGHRS and CDR2 is YFSETQ. The CDR3 sequence is 17 residues long. This CDR3 is CASSLRLAGGPTGELFF. The CDR3 DNA reads TGCGCCAGCAGCTTGAGACTAGCGGGGGGGCCGACCGGGGAGCTGTTTTTT.

The CDR3 reads CASSQDSGFRRNEQFF. In DNA form, the CDR3 reads TGTGCCAGCAGCCAAGATTCGGGGTTTCGTCGCAATGAGCAGTTCTTC. The chain is built from TRBV14 and TRBJ2-1; tentative D call: TRBD2 (5 bases). Germline CDR1 and CDR2: SGHDN and FVKESK. Between the trimmed V and J ends, which lost 0 bases and 6 bases, there was a span of 15 bases. CDR3 length equals 16 residues.

The V call is TRBV7-2, the J call TRBJ2-7; D unclear. The CDR3 sequence is 13 residues long. Per germline, CDR1 SGHTA and CDR2 FQGNSA. V lost 5 bases and J 0 bases, leaving 8 bases between the germline ends. The CDR3 loop is CASSAPPSYEQYF. The CDR3 nucleotides read TGTGCCAGCAGCGCACCCCCCTCCTACGAGCAGTACTTC.

The chain couples TRBV12-3 or TRBV12-4 to TRBJ2-4; D gene ambiguous. The V and J ends lost 7 bases and 2 bases respectively, with 12 bases between them. This CDR3 comprises 14 residues. As DNA, the CDR3 is TGTGCCAGCAATCTGGGTTCGCCCAAAAACATTCAGTACTTC. Protein sequence: CASNLGSPKNIQYF.

The chain links TRBV6-2 or TRBV6-3 to TRBJ2-4; unclear D gene. The CDR3 totals 15 residues. Germline V CDR1 and CDR2: MNHEY, SVGEGT. Between the trimmed V and J ends, which lost 6 bases and 0 bases, there was a span of 12 bases. The CDR3 DNA sequence: TGTGCCAGCAGCCGCGACCCAGGAGCCAAAAACATTCAGTACTTC. Its translation: CASSRDPGAKNIQYF.

This clonotype has only a few counts. The CDR3 reads CASSQDSDATDTQYF. The DNA of the CDR3 is TGCGCCAGCAGCCAAGATAGCGACGCCACAGATACGCAGTATTTT. The chain links TRBV4-3 to TRBJ2-3, with D tentatively TRBD2 (5 bases). The germline V gene has CDR1 LGHNA and CDR2 YSLEER. Between the trimmed V and J ends, which lost 0 bases and 2 bases, there was a span of 9 bases. This CDR3 comprises 15 residues.

The rearrangement links TRBV29-1 to TRBJ2-7; TRBD1 aligns across 10 bases. V dropped 6 bases and J dropped 6; count of bases not matched to a gene: 11. The CDR3 spans 14 residues. The V gene's germline CDR1 is SQVTM and CDR2 ANQGSEA. CDR3 sequence reads: CSVATGGAFSEQYF. In DNA, the CDR3 is TGCAGCGTGGCGACAGGGGGCGCCTTCAGCGAGCAGTACTTC.

CDR3 nucleotides: TGTGCCAGCAGCGTAGGCCGACTAGCGGGGACCCAAGAGACCCAGTACTTC. Protein product: CASSVGRLAGTQETQYF. This sequence joins TRBV9 and TRBJ2-5, with TRBD2 identical over 11 bases. This CDR3 is 17 amino acids long. V gave up 0 bases and J gave up 1 base; unmatched junction bases: 5. Germline V gene data show CDR1 as SGDLS and CDR2 as YYNGEE.

This clonotype showed up just a few times. The V call is TRBV29-1, the J call TRBJ2-5; D may be TRBD1 or TRBD2 (5 bases each). Germline CDR1 and CDR2: SQVTM and ANQGSEA. Deletions cut 2 bases from V and 2 bases from J, with 18 bases between. The length of the CDR3 is 16 residues. The chain's CDR3 is CSVESPETGAQETQYF. As DNA, the CDR3 is TGCAGCGTTGAAAGCCCCGAAACCGGGGCACAAGAGACCCAGTACTTC.

There are many counts of this clonotype. The chain has TRBV12-3 or TRBV12-4 and TRBJ2-5; D unresolved. CDR3 size: 16 residues. V dropped 5 bases and J dropped 4 bases, with 20 bases sitting between them. In DNA, the CDR3 is TGTGCCAGCAGTCCCCTCATGATGGTAGCCGGAGAGACCCAGTACTTC. Protein sequence: CASSPLMMVAGETQYF.

V usage is TRBV6-1 and J usage is TRBJ2-1, with a tentative D call TRBD1 (6 bases). The length of the CDR3 is 15 residues. CDR1 MNHNS and CDR2 SASEGT come from the germline V gene. V lost 8 bases and J 9 bases, leaving 23 bases between the germline ends. CDR3 in DNA: TGTGCCAGCGGAAGACAGGACGGAATTTCGCCTGAGCAGTTCTTC. Translation gives CASGRQDGISPEQFF.

This clonotype occurred a few times. The chain couples TRBV4-3 to TRBJ2-1; unclear D gene. The germline gives CDR1 LGHNA, CDR2 YSLEER. Trimming pared 4 bases from V and 2 bases from J, leaving 15 bases between. This CDR3 has 16 residues. The CDR3 sequence: CASSPTPTTTYNEQFF. Written as DNA, the CDR3 is TGCGCCAGCAGCCCGACCCCGACGACGACCTACAATGAGCAGTTCTTC.

There are a few counts of this clonotype. This chain uses TRBV7-9 with TRBJ2-3; D unclear. CDR1 is SEHNR, CDR2 FQNEAQ, per germline (reference sequence). The germline V and J ends were trimmed by 2 bases and 6 bases, with 12 bases remaining between them. This CDR3 has 14 residues. The CDR3 DNA reads TGTGCCAGCAGCTTAAGAATCTCTATCGATACGCAGTATTTT. It codes for CASSLRISIDTQYF. The complete variable domain, with remaining parts taken from reference TRBV7-9 and TRBJ2-3, reads DTGVSQNPRHKITKRGQNVTFRCDPISEHNRLYWYRQTLGQGPEFLTYFQNEAQLEKSRLLSDRFSAERPKGSFSTLEIQRTEQGDSAMYLCASSLRISIDTQYFGPGTRLTVL.

This clonotype was recorded at least ten times. Its ends do not fully match the called genes, so a read error is possible. The rearrangement uses TRBV7-7 and TRBJ1-1; no clear D. The germline V gene encodes CDR1 SSHAT and CDR2 FNYEAQ (reference sequence). The CDR3 is 13 amino acids. DNA of the CDR3: TGTGCTAGCAGCCGAGACCAAGGGACTGAAGCTTTCTTT. This sequence encodes CASSRDQGTEAFF.

This clonotype was seen at least ten times. The J gene is TRBJ1-5, the V gene TRBV12-3 or TRBV12-4; no reliable D call. Deletions cut 6 bases from V and 3 bases from J, with 12 bases between. The CDR3 is 14 residues long. CDR3 protein: CASSHPPLNQPQHF. The CDR3 DNA follows: TGTGCCAGCAGCCATCCCCCACTCAATCAGCCCCAGCATTTT.

This chain connects TRBV6-1 to TRBJ2-7; possible D gene TRBD1, 5 bases. The CDR3 spans 15 residues. Deletions cut 6 bases from V and 2 bases from J, with 17 bases between. CDR1 and CDR2 (germline): MNHNS, SASEGT. This CDR3 reads CASREPDRPPYEQYF. Written as DNA, the CDR3 is TGTGCCAGCAGGGAACCTGACAGACCTCCCTACGAGCAGTACTTC.

This clonotype was counted at least ten times. The rearrangement uses TRBV6-1 and TRBJ1-3, with no clear D. Looked up from germline, CDR1 is MNHNS and CDR2 is SASEGT. CDR3 size: 14 residues. V was shortened by 10 bases and J by 0 bases, with 13 bases between the two germline ends. CDR3 sequence (DNA): TGTGCCACCTGTGAGGCAAGCTCTGGAAACACCATATATTTT. Encoded protein: CATCEASSGNTIYF.

This rearrangement joins TRBV4-3 to TRBJ2-7; 8 bases match TRBD1. The germline V gene has CDR1 LGHNA and CDR2 YSLEER. The V gene end was trimmed by 0 bases and the J gene end by 7 bases; junction bases not matched to a gene: 11. The CDR3 contains 16 residues. For the CDR3, the DNA is TGCGCCAGCAGCCAAGATACCAGGACAGGGCGTTGGGAGCAGTACTTC. It yields the protein CASSQDTRTGRWEQYF.

This clonotype was seen more than once but under ten times. This chain joins TRBV27 and TRBJ2-1; 11 bases are a match to TRBD2. The CDR3 is 17 amino acids. Germline assignment: CDR1 MNHEY and CDR2 SMNVEV (reference sequence). After removal of 5 bases from V and 8 bases from J, the junction contained 14 bases not matched to a gene. CDR3 nucleotide sequence: TGTGCCAGCAGTAGACTAGCGGGGACCATATCAGTATATGAGCAGTTCTTC. Translated, it gives CASSRLAGTISVYEQFF.

This clonotype was observed a handful of times. The chain couples TRBV29-1 to TRBJ1-1, with a tentative D call TRBD1 (5 bases). The germline V gene has CDR1 SQVTM and CDR2 ANQGSEA. CDR3 length equals 12 residues. V was shortened by 8 bases and J by 0 bases, with 10 bases between the two germline ends. The CDR3 bases are TGCAGCCTTAGACAGCTGAACACTGAAGCTTTCTTT. Amino acid sequence: CSLRQLNTEAFF.